The entry below describes one T cell receptor (beta chain). The table lists this clone with a count of one. Its antigen is not yet known. No much larger clone exists at a distance of one base, and base qualities are not known. The germline V end is reduced by 7 bases and the J end by 8 bases; junction bases left unmatched: 7. CDR1 and CDR2 are read off the germline V gene as SQVTM and ANQGSEA. The CDR3 spans 11 residues, from the cysteine through the phenylalanine. The read is trimmed to its CDR3 DNA, 33 bases read in frame from base 1. The data derive from a study of CD8+ T cells in alopecia areata (dated by TCRdb to the late 2010s). Some background on the complete study: Treated patients were enrolled in an open-label pilot trial of oral tofacitinib at 5 to 10 mg twice daily for moderate-to-severe alopecia areata. Patients received tofacitinib for 6 to 18 months and were then followed off drug for 6 months to check for delayed response and recurrence. Disease severity in treated patients was measured with the SALT score, which quantifies the percentage of affected scalp surface area. The study used high-throughput TCRbeta sequencing to examine T cell clonal expansion in alopecia areata, in both the C3H/HeJ mouse model and human patients. Human TCRbeta sequencing covered scalp tissue and sorted CD4+ and CD8+ peripheral blood T cells from patchy and totalis/universalis alopecia areata patients and healthy controls. Tofacitinib-treated patients had biopsies at baseline and at 4 and 24 weeks of treatment, with a later scalp biopsy in several patients. Clonality in the scalp was compared among normal scalp (n=4), patchy alopecia areata scalp (n=8), and alopecia totalis/universalis scalp (n=8). RNA was extracted with the PAXgene miRNA kit for fixed scalp, the miRNeasy kit for PBMCs, and the RNeasy kit for mouse skin. TCRbeta CDR3 regions were amplified by immunoSEQ multiplex PCR using 35 Vbeta forward and 13 Jbeta reverse primers.

Findings and caveats that apply to the study as a whole: Compared with mice, TCR sequences shared between patients were less clear, possibly partly because of HLA diversity across the patient population. Because the treated cohort was small and included a single nonresponder, larger studies are needed to assess links between baseline CD8+ expansion and response. Unlike mouse skin, where gammadelta T cells dominate, normal human skin contains resident alphabeta T cells that get sequenced too, which complicates analysis of the scalp TCR repertoire. Many expanded lesional clones were found to persist in scalp and blood during tofacitinib treatment, and relapse after treatment cessation may be partly explained by this persistence. Lesional scalp, especially in alopecia totalis/universalis, showed higher clonality and more expanded CD8+ clones than normal scalp, suggesting antigenic drive. With tofacitinib, both scalp clonality and the number of expanded CD8+ clones among the top 100 scalp clones went down significantly.

Preparation of the library involved the immunoSEQ multiplex PCR assay. RNA was extracted from all samples and reverse transcribed into cDNA as template for TCR sequencing. SuperScript III was used for first-strand cDNA synthesis, primed with a 2:1 mix of oligo-dT and random hexamers. A synthetic immune receptor repertoire was used to measure amplification bias, and any remaining bias was corrected computationally. On the study's bioinformatics: Raw reads were preprocessed to remove errors, and CDR3 was defined according to IMGT conventions as the region from the conserved cysteine to phenylalanine. Clonality was calculated as 1 minus Shannon entropy normalized by log2 of the number of productive unique TCRs. Whether scalp clones were CD4 or CD8 was inferred by matching scalp TCRbeta sequences against CD4 and CD8 repertoires sorted from blood. This is the immuneACCESS table as TCRdb keeps it, with only in-frame sequences that have V and J called. A part of the clones is gone; compared with another copy, unresolved V genes explain less than half, and the rest is unexplained. Clone size and V and J calls were adopted from that table, with D and trimming inferred from the DNA. In this sample the table shows fewer than 250,000 clones, about three fifths of which occur a single time. The ten largest make up roughly 4.2% of the sample.

The time point tag for this specimen amounts to: more than three weeks on oral tofacitinib. Reading the label with the study, this specimen's treatment or condition is: oral pan-JAK inhibitor, 5-10 mg twice daily. Lesional scalp punch biopsies and peripheral blood were collected from alopecia areata patients. After PBMCs were isolated by density centrifugation and stained for CD3, CD4 and CD8, a FACSAria was used to sort CD4+ and CD8+ T cells. The material sequenced was CD4+ T cells sorted from blood, taken at week 4, from a patient treated with tofacitinib. The chain is assembled from TRBV29-1 and TRBJ1-2; the central 7 bases match TRBD1. This TCR came from a human donor with alopecia areata. The base sequence is TGCAGCGCCGGGGACAGAAGAGGCTACACCTTC. This translates into CSAGDRRGYTF.